This entry lists 3 T cell receptor beta chains sequenced from one sample in a study of OX40 agonist ivuxolimab in advanced cancers. Clones were read by immunoSEQ multiplex PCR, and TCRdb kept only the in-frame ones, dropping some. In the table there are some 150,000 clones, about nine tenths of which are singletons. Here the sequenced sample was CD4+ or CD8+ T cells sorted from blood, taken in a trial of the OX40 agonist ivuxolimab. Receptors originate from an adult with an advanced solid tumor such as melanoma, head and neck, liver or kidney cancer.

This sequence joins TRBV15 and TRBJ1-5, with D perhaps TRBD1 (5 bases). Germline loops: CDR1 LNHNV, CDR2 YYDKDF (reference sequence). Deletions cut 0 bases from V and 9 bases from J, with 15 bases between. The CDR3 totals 15 residues. This CDR3 reads CATSRDQAAGGPQHF. As DNA, the CDR3 is TGTGCCACCAGCAGAGATCAGGCAGCGGGGGGGCCCCAGCATTTT.

The chain links TRBV29-1 to TRBJ2-3, with D perhaps TRBD1 (5 bases). Trimming shortened V by 6 bases and J by 4 bases, and 11 bases separated the two germline ends. This CDR3 comprises 12 residues. Germline V CDR1 and CDR2: SQVTM, ANQGSEA. CDR3 amino acids: CSVNQGSDTQYF. CDR3 nucleotides: TGCAGCGTGAACCAGGGCTCAGATACGCAGTATTTT.

The rearrangement uses TRBV15 and TRBJ2-5; 7 bases are shared with TRBD1. Trimming removed 5 bases from V and 2 bases from J; junction bases left unmatched: 11. Germline values: CDR1 LNHNV, CDR2 YYDKDF (reference sequence). This CDR3 spans 16 amino acids. CDR3 DNA sequence: TGTGCCACCAGCCCACACACACAGGGGCTACAAGAGACCCAGTACTTC. It translates to CATSPHTQGLQETQYF. The full variable domain, completed using reference TRBV15 and TRBJ2-5, is DAMVIQNPRYQVTQFGKPVTLSCSQTLNHNVMYWYQQKSSQAPKLLFHYYDKDFNNEADTPDNFQSRRPNTSFCFLDIRSPGLGDTAMYLCATSPHTQGLQETQYFGPGTRLLVL.